This TCR beta chain came from a study of blood T cell repertoires in COVID-19. On the study more broadly: Spain, Italy and the United States supplied samples that represented acute and convalescent COVID-19. Nucleic acid was either cDNA or gDNA, and it came from T cells, B-cell-depleted T cells, or PBMCs.

Per the authors' pipeline: Amplification of reference gene primers was used by the study to estimate nucleated cell counts. Libraries were prepared by immunoSEQ multiplex PCR; TCRdb keeps only in-frame clonotypes and omits some of them. That table supplies the V and J calls and clone size; D and trimming were determined from the DNA. This sample has roughly 110,000 clones, with 70% to 75% found just once. The V gene's germline CDR1 is SGDLS and CDR2 YYNGEE. This CDR3 comprises 16 residues. V was pared by 0 bases and J by 2 bases, with 13 bases between. The chain employs TRBV9 and TRBJ2-3; D is possibly TRBD2 (6 bases). The sequence came from a human donor with acute or convalescent COVID-19. The donor label of this sample is uncertain. The sequenced sample consisted of peripheral blood. Here the CDR3 DNA reads TGTGCCAGCAGCGTAGGCGCTAGCGAGTACACAGATACGCAGTATTTT. Translating it yields CASSVGASEYTDTQYF.